The 15 T cell receptor beta chains below were found in one sample sequenced in a study of blood T cell repertoires in COVID-19. Produced via immunoSEQ multiplex PCR; TCRdb's table is partial and in-frame only. The profile shows roughly 250,000 clones, 87% of them singletons. The sample taken for sequencing was PBMCs or T cells enriched from blood (not recorded which). The receptor set was obtained from a woman in her thirties with acute COVID-19.

The V and J genes are TRBV2 and TRBJ1-6; D possibly corresponds to TRBD1 (6 bases). The length of the CDR3 is 16 residues. Germline V CDR1 and CDR2: SNHLY, FYNNEI. V shed 5 bases and J shed 0 bases, with 11 bases lying between them. As DNA, the CDR3 is TGTGCCAGCAGTTTCCAGGGGAGCTCCTATAATTCACCCCTCCACTTT. Protein: CASSFQGSSYNSPLHF.

V gene TRBV3-1 (or the pseudogene TRBV3-2) combines with J gene TRBJ1-6; 7 bases line up with TRBD1. The CDR3 has 15 residues. V was clipped by 2 bases and J by 7 bases; unmatched bases: 5. In germline, CDR1 is LGHDT, CDR2 YNNKEL (reference sequence). CDR3 loop: CASSQPGQLNSPLHF. DNA of the CDR3: TGTGCCAGCAGCCAACCGGGACAGCTGAATTCACCCCTCCACTTT.

This clone was recorded only once. This chain joins TRBV9 and TRBJ2-5, with D tentatively TRBD1 (6 bases). In germline, CDR1 is SGDLS, CDR2 YYNGEE. CDR3 size: 17 residues. Trimming stripped 0 bases from V and 5 bases from J, with 20 bases between. The CDR3 loop is CASSVGEGRGGGETQYF. CDR3 bases: TGTGCCAGCAGCGTAGGAGAAGGCAGGGGTGGTGGCGAGACCCAGTACTTC.

The CDR3 bases are TGTGCCAGCAGCCTCCGGGGAGTTAATTCACCCCTCCACTTT. As protein: CASSLRGVNSPLHF. V usage is TRBV6-2 or TRBV6-3 and J usage is TRBJ1-6; D gene uncertain. Germline CDR1 reads MNHEY; CDR2 reads SVGEGT. This CDR3 comprises 14 residues. V was clipped by 6 bases and J by 6 bases, with 12 bases between them.

V usage is TRBV6-5 and J usage is TRBJ2-7, with 11 positions matching TRBD2. Germline values: CDR1 MNHEY, CDR2 SVGAGI. The CDR3 consists of 15 residues. V was clipped by 5 bases and J by 3 bases; unmatched bases: 6. Here the CDR3 reads CASSTTSGGLYEQYF. The CDR3, as DNA: TGTGCCAGCAGTACCACTAGCGGGGGCCTCTACGAGCAGTACTTC.

The chain has TRBV21-1 and TRBJ1-5. TRBV21-1 is designated a pseudogene. The CDR3 is made up of 11 amino acids. The CDR3 DNA sequence: TGTGCCTGGGGTTTCGGGAGGCCCCAGCATTTT. It encodes CAWGFGRPQHF.

Written as DNA, the CDR3 is TGTGCCAGCAGCAAAGCTTTGGAGGATCCGAACACCGGGGAGCTGTTTTTT. Translated, it gives CASSKALEDPNTGELFF. This chain uses TRBV21-1 with TRBJ2-2; the table names TRBD2, a call not compared with the DNA. TRBV21-1 is labeled a pseudogene. This CDR3 has 17 amino acids.

The chain couples TRBV9 to TRBJ2-1, with 9 bases matching TRBD2. This CDR3 spans 13 amino acids. With 5 bases clipped from V and 7 bases from J, the junction kept 4 bases outside the gene matches. Germline CDR1 SGDLS, CDR2 YYNGEE. The chain's CDR3 is CASSSGGRNEQFF. The CDR3 DNA reads as TGTGCCAGCAGTAGCGGGGGAAGGAATGAGCAGTTCTTC.

The count of this clone is one. The rearrangement links TRBV7-2 to TRBJ2-7; TRBD1 is a possible D gene (6 bases). There are 12 residues in the CDR3. V gave up 3 bases and J gave up 8 bases, with 11 bases separating them. Germline V gives CDR1 SGHTA, CDR2 FQGNSA. The CDR3 DNA reads TGTGCCAGCAGCTTTGCCCAGGGGAAGCAGTACTTC. Translating gives CASSFAQGKQYF.

On this clone itself: At one end the junction does not follow the germline gene, possibly because of a read error. The chain carries TRBV7-7 and TRBJ2-1; 7 bases match TRBD2. The CDR3 contains 15 residues. The germline CDR1 and CDR2 sequences are SSHAT and FNYEAQ (reference sequence). The CDR3 DNA follows: TGTGCTAGCAGCTTAGGAGCGGGGCCATACAATGAGCAGTTCTTC. Protein sequence: CASSLGAGPYNEQFF.

The rearrangement uses TRBV9 and TRBJ2-7, with 9 nucleotides matching TRBD2. In germline, CDR1 is SGDLS, CDR2 YYNGEE. The CDR3 length is 17 residues. V shed 0 bases, J shed 7 bases, and the junction held 14 bases outside the gene matches. The CDR3 here is CASSVGVGGTSSSEQYF. CDR3 nucleotide sequence: TGTGCCAGCAGCGTAGGTGTGGGGGGGACTAGCTCGTCAGAGCAGTACTTC.

V is TRBV6-4 and J is TRBJ2-7; TRBD2 matches at 8 bases. The J segment lost 4 bases and the V segment lost 7 bases, leaving 6 bases of the junction unmatched. The CDR3 has 13 residues. The V gene's germline CDR1 is MRHNA and CDR2 SNTAGT. CDR3 coding DNA: TGTGCCAGCACCAGGGCGGGAGGATACGAGCAGTACTTC. Translating gives CASTRAGGYEQYF.

This clone appeared a single time. This chain joins TRBV25-1 and TRBJ1-1, with D tentatively TRBD1 (5 bases). The V end lost 4 bases, the J end lost 0 bases, and 15 bases lay between the germline ends. CDR1 and CDR2 (germline): MGHDK, SYGVNS. The CDR3 has 16 amino acids. Written as DNA, the CDR3 is TGTGCCAGCAGTGGAACCGGGGGACCGATGAACACTGAAGCTTTCTTT. Its protein product is CASSGTGGPMNTEAFF.

This chain joins TRBV2 and TRBJ2-5; no definite D call. CDR3 length equals 14 residues. The germline V and J ends were trimmed by 4 bases and 1 base, with 10 bases remaining between them. Per germline, CDR1 SNHLY and CDR2 FYNNEI. The CDR3 sequence is CASSVGQLQETQYF. CDR3 in DNA: TGTGCCAGCAGTGTTGGGCAGCTCCAAGAGACCCAGTACTTC.

The chain employs TRBV6-5 and TRBJ1-1; no firm D call. V lost 2 bases to trimming and J lost 7 bases, with 11 bases between them. The CDR3 totals 13 residues. CDR1 is MNHEY and CDR2 is SVGAGI in the germline V gene. The CDR3 nucleotides are TGTGCCAGCAGTTACACGAACGGTTATGAAGCTTTCTTT. This codes for CASSYTNGYEAFF.